The rows below give T cell receptor beta chains drawn from one sample of a study of cytomegalovirus exposure and HLA in healthy donors. TCRdb's copy holds only in-frame clones and misses some; the assay was immunoSEQ multiplex PCR. The sample contains about 160,000 clones, approximately 80% of which appear only once. Sequenced sample: PBMCs. The receptors come from a man younger than 30 in good health and CMV-seropositive. Both conserved end residues are trimmed from each CDR3. Rows may omit the clone size; those that give it use once, few, many or a size class.

j_gene,abundance,v_gene,CDR3aa
TRBJ1-2,.,TRBV5-4,AGSLESRDREGANYGYT
TRBJ2-2,.,TRBV6-1,ASSPDRRGELF
TRBJ2-1,.,TRBV4-3,ASSQVTAGNNEQF
TRBJ2-3,.,TRBV5-8,ASNPLRNRVTDTQY
TRBJ1-4,few,TRBV10-1,ASSDSSTTNEKLF
TRBJ2-2,.,TRBV19,ASSPAAANTGELF
TRBJ2-7,.,TRBV2,ASSRDRGYEQY
TRBJ2-7,.,TRBV4-1,ASSLLAGRDEQY
TRBJ1-4,.,TRBV5-1,ASRETVSTNEKLF
TRBJ2-2,.,TRBV7-2,ASSLATQLAAESGELF
TRBJ2-2,.,TRBV10-3,AIGAVDRRTGELF
TRBJ1-1,.,TRBV4-2,ASSQDYGGNTEAF
TRBJ2-5,.,TRBV2,ASRGEVETQY
.,few,TRBV27,ASSSRFPTYEQY
TRBJ1-1,few,TRBV21-1,ASSKGAWGGLAF
TRBJ2-1,.,TRBV5-1,ASSLQGISYNEQF
TRBJ1-2,.,TRBV4-1,ASSQEGRSGAIYGYT
TRBJ1-2,once,TRBV16,ASSQSRQGVFYGYT
TRBJ2-5,few,TRBV7-2,ASSSTAGSETQY
TRBJ2-3,.,TRBV7-9,ASSDSLSGADTQY
TRBJ1-3,few,TRBV11-2,ASSAPRGRTIY
TRBJ1-2,.,TRBV9,ASSVGGGFSYGYT
TRBJ2-1,.,TRBV4-1,ASSQDRGGWNEQF
TRBJ1-2,.,TRBV27,ASSLATGTGFGGYT
TRBJ1-5,.,TRBV19,ASSLGSGGNQPQH
TRBJ2-3,few,TRBV6-4,ASSVQGSGTDTQY
TRBJ2-3,.,TRBV30,AWSGGQGTDTQY
TRBJ1-2,once,TRBV14,ASSQDRDYGYT
TRBJ2-7,.,TRBV27,ASSLRVILSYVYEQY
TRBJ2-7,once,TRBV27,ASSLTATGNFYEQY
TRBJ1-2,.,TRBV6-5,ASSYSWAAYGYT
TRBJ1-1,few,TRBV10-3,ASATGLNTEAF
TRBJ1-3,.,TRBV6-1,ASSEDRGNTIY
TRBJ2-7,once,TRBV5-1,ASSFTGLGSYEQY
TRBJ1-4,.,TRBV5-3,ARSFYRQEPNEKLF
TRBJ2-2,.,TRBV27,ASSASGGRTGELF
TRBJ1-6,.,TRBV15,ATSRQGNSYNSPLH
TRBJ2-4,.,TRBV6-6,ASSYSVYWNIQY
TRBJ2-7,.,TRBV10-3,AISDSGYEQY
TRBJ2-2,.,TRBV6-1,ASIREPRTGELF
TRBJ2-1,.,TRBV5-1,ASGRTGEGVNEQF
TRBJ1-2,.,TRBV9,ASSHSPNTGVEGYT
TRBJ2-7,.,TRBV7-9,ASSADGTLPYEQY
TRBJ2-2,.,TRBV27,ASRFLATGELF
TRBJ2-3,few,TRBV7-2,ASSLVASGTDTQY
TRBJ1-6,.,TRBV4-3,ASRAGTVVNSPLH
TRBJ2-6,.,TRBV5-6,ASSLTGGLGANGLT
TRBJ2-7,.,TRBV6-6,ASSWDRGSNEQY
TRBJ1-5,.,TRBV19,ASTPRGTSNQPQH
TRBJ1-5,.,TRBV7-9,SSSLPPTGNSNQPQH
TRBJ2-1,.,TRBV5-4,ASSWDSSSYNEQF
TRBJ2-5,.,TRBV9,ASSVLGGGQETQY
TRBJ2-2,.,TRBV5-1,ASSLVSGELF
TRBJ1-1,.,TRBV2,ASSEVPGRILEDTEAF
TRBJ2-2,.,TRBV14,ASSQRGKNWNTGELF
.,.,TRBV7-2,ASSFMSSYEQY
TRBJ2-5,.,TRBV29-1,SVELWAGRQEAQY